The 11 T cell receptor beta chains below were found in one sample sequenced in a study of neurological immune-mediated disorders. MiXCR, run by TCRdb on the 5' RACE reads, gives a single entry per CDR3 protein. The data hold about 66,000 distinct CDR3 sequences, with more than 7.5% observed a single time. Specified time point: longitudinal time-point 2. The sequenced material came from PBMCs. The source of these receptors is a man aged 30-40 years in good health.

This clonotype has just a few counts. The CDR3: CASRGTANEKLFF. In DNA, the CDR3 is TGTGCCAGCAGGGGGACAGCTAATGAAAAACTGTTTTTT. The chain combines TRBV27 with TRBJ1-4; 7 positions agree with TRBD1. The CDR3 runs 13 residues. Germline CDR1 reads MNHEY; CDR2 reads SMNVEV (reference sequence). V gave up 6 bases and J gave up 3 bases; unmatched junction bases: 1.

This clonotype occurred many times. The rearrangement uses TRBV12-3 or TRBV12-4 and TRBJ1-1; D uncertain. This CDR3 has 15 amino acids. The V gene lost 3 bases and the J gene lost 0 bases, with 11 bases spanning the gap. CDR3 DNA sequence: TGTGCCAGCAGTTTCTCCGCCACATTGAACACTGAAGCTTTCTTT. It is translated as CASSFSATLNTEAFF.

This clonotype was observed at least ten times. The rearrangement joins TRBV6-4 to TRBJ2-3; TRBD2 matches at 11 bases. The CDR3 extends over 14 amino acids. Looked up from germline, CDR1 is MRHNA and CDR2 is SNTAGT. Trimming removed 8 bases from V and 3 bases from J; junction bases left unmatched: 4. The DNA of the CDR3 is TGTGCCAGCTCCTGGACTAGCGGGACAGATACGCAGTATTTT. Protein sequence: CASSWTSGTDTQYF.

This clonotype was found many times. This sequence joins TRBV12-3 or TRBV12-4 and TRBJ1-5; D is undetermined. Trimming shortened V by 6 bases and J by 7 bases, and 13 bases separated the two germline ends. The CDR3 length is 13 residues. In nucleotides, the CDR3 is TGTGCCAGCAGGGCCTCCCAGAGACAGCCCCAGCATTTT. This translates into CASRASQRQPQHF.

Ten or more counts support this clonotype. The V gene is TRBV28, the J gene TRBJ2-3; TRBD2 matches at 8 bases. The CDR3 contains 15 residues. CDR1 and CDR2 (germline): MDHEN, SYDVKM. With 6 bases clipped from V and 2 bases from J, the junction kept 7 bases outside the gene matches. The CDR3 DNA reads as TGTGCCAGCAGCCCCAGCGGGAGTGTCACAGATACGCAGTATTTT. As protein: CASSPSGSVTDTQYF.

This clonotype was detected many times. This chain's CDR3 is CSVEDASGSVGTGELFF. The CDR3 region has the DNA TGCAGCGTTGAAGATGCTAGCGGGAGCGTAGGCACCGGGGAGCTGTTTTTT. The V gene is TRBV29-1, the J gene TRBJ2-2; TRBD2 matches at 10 bases. V gave up 0 bases and J gave up 4 bases; unmatched junction bases: 8. Germline CDR1 and CDR2: SQVTM and ANQGSEA. The CDR3 totals 17 residues.

This clonotype was observed at least ten times. V usage is TRBV12-3 or TRBV12-4 and J usage is TRBJ2-5, with 9 bases lining up with TRBD1. This CDR3 comprises 15 residues. The J segment lost 5 bases and the V segment lost 1 base, leaving 5 bases of the junction unmatched. CDR3 coding DNA: TGTGCCAGCAGTTTAGTCGGACAGGGGTCGGAGACCCAGTACTTC. Amino acid sequence: CASSLVGQGSETQYF.

This clonotype was counted many times. The chain couples TRBV12-3 or TRBV12-4 to TRBJ2-4; D is unresolved. This CDR3 region has 15 residues. Trimming took off 5 bases at V and 2 bases at J, with 13 bases between the two ends. The CDR3 coding sequence is TGTGCCAGCAGTCTATCCGTAGGCCCCAAAAACATTCAGTACTTC. It is translated as CASSLSVGPKNIQYF.

This clonotype was picked up many times. The rearrangement uses TRBV7-9 and TRBJ2-1; D might be TRBD2 (5 bases). Germline V gene sequence: CDR1 SEHNR, CDR2 FQNEAQ (reference sequence). V was cut by 6 bases and J by 6 bases, with 15 bases left in between. The CDR3 totals 14 residues. CDR3 region: CASRPSGLANEQFF. In DNA, the CDR3 is TGTGCCAGCAGGCCCAGCGGACTCGCCAATGAGCAGTTCTTC.

This sequence joins TRBV6-5 and TRBJ1-5; D may be TRBD1 (5 bases). This CDR3 is built from 15 residues. CDR1 and CDR2 from the germline V gene are MNHEY and SVGAGI. V was trimmed by 4 bases and J by 5 bases, leaving 15 bases between them. CDR3 amino acids: CASSSLGECDQPQHF. CDR3 DNA sequence: TGTGCCAGCAGTTCCTTAGGGGAGTGCGATCAGCCCCAGCATTTT.

This clonotype was seen ten or more times. The V and J genes are TRBV28 and TRBJ2-3; a weak D match, TRBD2 (5 bases). Per the germline V gene, CDR1 is MDHEN and CDR2 is SYDVKM. The CDR3 sequence is 15 residues long. V was pared by 7 bases and J by 3 bases, with 17 bases between. In DNA, the CDR3 is TGTGCCAGCAAAAACCCCGGGGTGTTGACAGATACGCAGTATTTT. It encodes CASKNPGVLTDTQYF. Based on the CDR3 plus reference TRBV28 and TRBJ2-3, the full variable domain is DVKVTQSSRYLVKRTGEKVFLECVQDMDHENMFWYRQDPGLGLRLIYFSYDVKMKEKGDIPEGYSVSREKKERFSLILESASTNQTSMYLCASKNPGVLTDTQYFGPGTRLTVL.